The 5 T cell receptor beta chains below all came from one sample that was sequenced in a study of a mutant IDH1 vaccine in newly diagnosed glioma. These TCRs' antigens remain unknown. Time point described: week 47, end of study. Doses of 300 ug of mutant IDH1 20-mer peptide were given with topical imiquimod. This table comes from immunoSEQ multiplex PCR, and its TCRdb copy is limited to in-frame clones, with some not included. The data hold about 56,000 clones, with less than 80% observed a single time. Sequenced material: PBMCs, taken from a glioma patient whose treatment included an IDH1 peptide vaccine. These receptors were taken from a middle-aged man with glioma.

This clone was seen just once. CDR3 sequence: CASRTSSSYEQYF. Here the CDR3 DNA reads TGTGCCAGCAGGACCTCTAGCTCCTACGAGCAGTACTTC. The gene calls are TRBV2 and TRBJ2-7, with D hard to call. Per germline, CDR1 SNHLY and CDR2 FYNNEI. There are 13 residues in the CDR3. Trimming left V 6 bases short and J 0 bases short, with 9 bases between.

The chain links TRBV5-1 to TRBJ2-1; D unresolved. V was cut by 0 bases and J by 3 bases, with 7 bases left in between. There are 14 residues in the CDR3. Germline V gene data show CDR1 as SGHRS and CDR2 as YFSETQ. In DNA form, the CDR3 reads TGCGCCAGCAGCTTGGGCGGAGACTACAATGAGCAGTTCTTC. Translating it yields CASSLGGDYNEQFF.

The chain employs TRBV6-6 and TRBJ2-1; TRBD1 matches 7 bases. Germline values: CDR1 MNHNY, CDR2 SVGAGI (reference sequence). This CDR3 contains 14 residues. V was pared by 6 bases and J by 3 bases, with 5 bases of the junction left unmatched. CDR3 sequence (DNA): TGTGCCAGCAGGGACAGGAATGGCTACAATGAGCAGTTCTTC. Its protein product is CASRDRNGYNEQFF.

V is TRBV5-6 and J is TRBJ1-2, with 8 bases that match TRBD1. CDR3 length: 13 residues. After removal of 5 bases from V and 3 bases from J, the junction contained 3 bases not matched to a gene. Germline V gene data show CDR1 as SGHDT and CDR2 as YYEEEE. The DNA for the CDR3 is TGTGCCAGCAGGTCACAGGGGGACTATGGCTACACCTTC. The encoded protein is CASRSQGDYGYTF.

On this clone: One junction end disagrees with the germline gene, perhaps due to a read error. This chain connects TRBV7-7 to TRBJ1-1; the D gene is possibly TRBD1 (6 bases). Per germline, CDR1 SSHAT and CDR2 FNYEAQ (reference sequence). The CDR3 is made up of 16 amino acids. CDR3 DNA: TGTGCTAGCAGCTTAGCTCCCCCGGGACAGAACACTGAAGCTTTCTTT. This sequence encodes CASSLAPPGQNTEAFF.